Below, 11 T cell receptor beta chains from the same sample are listed, as sequenced in a study of CD8 T cells in Susac syndrome (dated by TCRdb to between 2017 and 2020). Receptor amplification or capture employed the immunoSEQ multiplex PCR assay. RNA was extracted using the RNeasy kit, and roughly 0.5 to 1 ug of the RNA was reverse transcribed with random hexamers. TCRdb reprocessed the public reads (quality trimming at Q25 with fastp, clone calling with MiXCR) and kept in-frame beta chains. Merged by CDR3 protein, the rows form single entries marked with the most common genes and DNA. The sample data list about 170,000 distinct CDR3 sequences, and around 96% of these were observed just once. The ten largest clonotypes hold less than 0.15% of the sample. Sequenced sample: CD4+ T cells from PBMCs. These receptors all stem from a human donor with Susac syndrome.

The chain has TRBV13 and TRBJ1-4, with 8 bases identical to TRBD1. The CDR3 runs to 14 residues. V was pared by 5 bases and J by 10 bases, with 9 bases of the junction left unmatched. The germline gives CDR1 PRHDT, CDR2 FYEKMQ (reference sequence). CDR3 in amino acids: CASSPQTGAGKLFF. The CDR3 region has the DNA TGTGCCAGCAGCCCGCAGACAGGGGCCGGAAAACTGTTTTTT.

The rearrangement uses TRBV29-1 and TRBJ1-2; D perhaps matches TRBD1 (6 bases). Germline assignment: CDR1 SQVTM and CDR2 ANQGSEA. The CDR3 totals 13 residues. The V and J ends lost 6 bases and 8 bases respectively, with 19 bases between them. This CDR3 is CSVPRRRGAGYTF. DNA for the CDR3: TGCAGCGTCCCCCGCCGGCGGGGGGCCGGCTACACCTTC.

This clonotype was picked up one time. The chain combines TRBV5-1 with TRBJ2-5; 10 bases map to TRBD2. The germline gives CDR1 SGHRS, CDR2 YFSETQ. The J segment lost 5 bases and the V segment lost 2 bases, leaving 6 bases of the junction unmatched. CDR3 size: 15 residues. CDR3 protein: CASSLAGGPLETQYF. The CDR3 DNA sequence: TGCGCCAGCAGCTTAGCGGGAGGGCCTCTGGAGACCCAGTACTTC. Together with reference TRBV5-1 and TRBJ2-5, the CDR3 gives the full variable domain: KAGVTQTPRYLIKTRGQQVTLSCSPISGHRSVSWYQQTPGQGLQFLFEYFSETQRNKGNFPGRFSGRQFSNSRSEMNVSTLELGDSALYLCASSLAGGPLETQYFGPGTRLLVL.

The chain links TRBV5-4 to TRBJ1-2, with D possibly TRBD1 on 5 matching bases. CDR3 length equals 17 residues. Trimming left V 3 bases short and J 3 bases short, with 21 bases between. Germline CDR1 is SGHNT and CDR2 is YYREEE (reference sequence). The CDR3 DNA reads TGTGCCAGCAGCTGGGGGTACGCGCCACGAGGTCACTATGGCTACACCTTC. Translating it yields CASSWGYAPRGHYGYTF.

The chain links TRBV5-1 to TRBJ1-1, with 12 nucleotides matching TRBD1. Germline CDR1 and CDR2: SGHRS and YFSETQ. V shed 3 bases and J 4 bases; nucleotides not matched to a gene: 7. The CDR3 spans 16 residues. In DNA, the CDR3 is TGCGCCAGCAGCTCTCTCGGGACAGGGGGCGGCACTGAAGCTTTCTTT. Translation: CASSSLGTGGGTEAFF.

The chain recombines TRBV28 with TRBJ2-4; D remains ambiguous. The CDR3 covers 14 residues. Germline loops: CDR1 MDHEN, CDR2 SYDVKM. Trimming removed 5 bases at V and 6 bases at J, with 14 bases between. CDR3 sequence: CASSGPAGLNIQYF. The CDR3 DNA reads TGTGCCAGCAGTGGCCCTGCCGGGCTAAACATTCAGTACTTC.

Only one count was recorded for this clonotype. The J gene is TRBJ2-1, the V gene TRBV2; D may be TRBD2 (5 bases). The CDR3 totals 11 residues. Trimming shortened V by 8 bases and J by 8 bases, and 10 bases separated the two germline ends. Germline loops: CDR1 SNHLY, CDR2 FYNNEI. CDR3: CASGTSDEQFF. The CDR3 DNA sequence: TGTGCCAGCGGAACTAGTGATGAGCAGTTCTTC.

The DNA for the CDR3 is TGTGCCAGCAGCCCAGGGGATTCACCCCTCCACTTT. Translation gives CASSPGDSPLHF. The rearrangement links TRBV3-1 to TRBJ1-6; D is perhaps TRBD1 (6 bases). The V gene lost 4 bases and the J gene lost 8 bases, with 6 bases spanning the gap. Germline-derived CDR1 and CDR2 are LGHDT and YNNKEL (reference sequence). The CDR3 covers 12 residues.

The chain carries TRBV12-3 or TRBV12-4 and TRBJ2-5; D gene unclear. CDR3 size: 14 residues. V was clipped by 8 bases and J by 3 bases, with 16 bases between them. This CDR3 reads CASRQWAEEETQYF. As DNA, the CDR3 is TGTGCCAGCCGTCAGTGGGCGGAAGAAGAGACCCAGTACTTC.

V is TRBV29-1 and J is TRBJ2-1; the D gene is possibly TRBD1 (5 bases). The germline gives CDR1 SQVTM, CDR2 ANQGSEA. The V gene lost 6 bases and the J gene lost 0 bases, with 21 bases spanning the gap. CDR3 length: 17 amino acids. CDR3 sequence (DNA): TGCAGCGTGCTACCAGGGTATTTTGAGAGCTCCTACAATGAGCAGTTCTTC. Its translation: CSVLPGYFESSYNEQFF.

The V call is TRBV29-1, the J call TRBJ2-1, with D perhaps being TRBD1 or TRBD2 (5 bases each). Trimming stripped 8 bases from V and 8 bases from J, with 22 bases between. The CDR3 has 14 amino acids. Germline values: CDR1 SQVTM, CDR2 ANQGSEA. The CDR3 is CSNTAPGKEDEQFF. The CDR3 DNA is TGCAGCAATACCGCTCCAGGGAAGGAGGATGAGCAGTTCTTC.